The 10 T cell receptor beta chains given below trace back to one sample, sequenced in a study of yellow fever vaccine responses in identical twins. TCRdb re-called the RT-PCR reads through MiXCR, storing one row per CDR3 protein. This table holds some 4,000 distinct CDR3 sequences, about 81% found once. The starting material was T cells from blood (PBMCs), unsorted or a sorted subset (not recorded which), obtained before or after yellow fever vaccination (not recorded which). Receptor source: a woman under 30 who received the yellow fever vaccine.

V gene TRBV13 combines with J gene TRBJ2-1, with 9 bases matching TRBD1. Germline assignment: CDR1 PRHDT and CDR2 FYEKMQ (reference sequence). The V and J ends lost 7 bases and 6 bases, in that order; junction bases with no gene match: 10. This CDR3 is 15 amino acids long. CDR3: CASKSRDRVANEQFF. The CDR3 DNA sequence: TGTGCCAGCAAAAGCCGGGACAGGGTTGCCAATGAGCAGTTCTTC.

The chain links TRBV29-1 to TRBJ2-1; maybe TRBD2 (5 bases). V was pared by 7 bases and J by 7 bases, with 14 bases between. This CDR3 has 12 amino acids. Germline V gives CDR1 SQVTM, CDR2 ANQGSEA. The chain's CDR3 is CSARTFGNEQFF. The DNA for the CDR3 is TGCAGCGCCCGGACTTTTGGGAATGAGCAGTTCTTC.

On this clonotype itself: At one boundary the junction diverges from the germline segment, which might be a read error. This chain connects TRBV6-5 to TRBJ1-4; TRBD1 matches at 10 bases. CDR1 is MNHEY, CDR2 SVGAGI, per germline. The CDR3 is 16 residues long. DNA for the CDR3: TGTGCCACCAGTTGGGGGACCGGGACAGGGGATGAAAAACTGTTTTTT. Protein: CATSWGTGTGDEKLFF.

This rearrangement joins TRBV3-1 to TRBJ2-1; D may be TRBD1 or TRBD2 (5 bases each). The V gene's germline CDR1 is LGHDT and CDR2 YNNKEL (reference sequence). The CDR3 covers 13 residues. Trimming shortened V by 4 bases and J by 11 bases, and 15 bases separated the two germline ends. Here the CDR3 DNA reads TGTGCCAGCAGCCTTCCCAGATGGGGGAAGCAGTTCTTC. As protein: CASSLPRWGKQFF.

This clonotype was counted between two and nine times. The chain couples TRBV29-1 to TRBJ2-1, with a possible D match to TRBD1 (6 bases). This CDR3 region has 13 residues. CDR1 is SQVTM, CDR2 ANQGSEA, per germline. Trimming cost V 6 bases and J 3 bases, with 12 bases left between them. The CDR3 is CSVPRGYYNEQFF. The CDR3 bases are TGCAGCGTCCCCAGGGGCTACTACAATGAGCAGTTCTTC.

For the CDR3, the DNA is TGTGCCAGCAGCGAAGCGGGGGTCCATGAGCAGTTCTTC. Translated: CASSEAGVHEQFF. The rearrangement uses TRBV28 and TRBJ2-1; 8 positions agree with TRBD2. Germline V gene data show CDR1 as MDHEN and CDR2 as SYDVKM. This CDR3 is built from 13 residues. V lost 6 bases, J lost 8 bases, and 6 bases stayed unmatched.

J is TRBJ2-1 and V is TRBV13; 8 positions match TRBD2. CDR1 and CDR2 (germline): PRHDT, FYEKMQ (reference sequence). Trimming at V came to 7 bases and at J to 4 bases, leaving 9 bases not matched to a gene. The CDR3 totals 15 residues. CDR3 bases: TGTGCCAGCATCCTTCGGGCTAGCGGGTACAATGAGCAGTTCTTC. Its translation: CASILRASGYNEQFF. The entire variable domain, with the rest obtained from reference TRBV13 and TRBJ2-1, is as follows: AAGVIQSPRHLIKEKRETATLKCYPIPRHDTVYWYQQGPGQDPQFLISFYEKMQSDKGSIPDRFSAQQFSDYHSELNMSSLELGDSALYFCASILRASGYNEQFFGPGTRLTVL.

The genes are TRBV3-1 and TRBJ1-1; D perhaps matches TRBD1 (5 bases). Germline CDR1 and CDR2: LGHDT and YNNKEL (reference sequence). The CDR3 length is 14 residues. Between the trimmed V and J ends, which lost 2 bases and 5 bases, there was a span of 12 bases. The CDR3 here is CASSQSGGRTEAFF. In DNA, the CDR3 is TGTGCCAGCAGCCAATCGGGGGGACGAACTGAAGCTTTCTTT.

The V gene is TRBV24-1, the J gene TRBJ2-1, with D hard to call. Trimming left V 4 bases short and J 4 bases short, with 4 bases between. The CDR3 contains 12 residues. CDR1 is KGHDR, CDR2 SFDVKD, per germline. The chain's CDR3 is CATSEGYNEQFF. The CDR3 DNA follows: TGTGCCACCAGTGAAGGTTACAATGAGCAGTTCTTC.

J is TRBJ2-4 and V is TRBV20-1, with D uncertain. CDR1 is DFQATT and CDR2 is SNEGSKA in the germline V gene (reference sequence). Trimming left V 2 bases short and J 6 bases short, with 8 bases between. The CDR3 extends over 12 amino acids. CDR3 sequence: CSARSRLNIQYF. CDR3 sequence (DNA): TGCAGTGCTAGAAGCCGGCTAAACATTCAGTACTTC.